A single T cell receptor beta chain is shown here with its context. Only in-frame clones appear in the TCRdb table, and some are missing; sequencing was by immunoSEQ multiplex PCR. This sample has 150,000 to 200,000 clones, with over 70% found just once. V was clipped by 6 bases and J by 2 bases; unmatched bases: 7. This CDR3 is built from 15 residues. Germline CDR1 and CDR2: MNHEY and SMNVEV (reference sequence). Participant ages covered about 18 to 100 years across around 22 US areas. Cohorts were determined from participant-reported clinical history. The data originate from a study of blood T cell repertoires in COVID-19.

The sample was PBMCs or T cells enriched from blood (not recorded which). The TCR sequence derives from a man in his 70s who had been exposed to COVID-19. V gene TRBV27 combines with J gene TRBJ2-3; the match to TRBD2 covers 8 bases. CDR3 sequence reads: CASRKRETSTDTQYF. DNA of the CDR3: TGTGCCAGCAGAAAGCGGGAGACCTCCACAGATACGCAGTATTTT.